This T cell receptor beta chain stems from a study of T cells in Graves' hyperthyroidism and ophthalmopathy (dated by TCRdb to between 2019 and 2020). General notes on the study: Peripheral blood was collected at initial diagnosis, before any treatment. TCR V-J signatures able to tell the groups apart were searched for in a discovery cohort of 100 or so patients, of whom approximately 40 had Graves' ophthalmopathy and around 58 had stable Graves' hyperthyroidism. Following sampling, methimazole starting at 30 mg daily was given to hyperthyroidism patients, and high-dose intravenous methylprednisolone was given to ophthalmopathy patients. Prospective prediction of ophthalmopathy was tested in an independent validation cohort of fewer than 20 hyperthyroidism patients and approximately 17 patients who later progressed to ophthalmopathy. The paper reports TCR Vbeta CDR3 sequencing of 140 or so peripheral blood samples: around 45 ophthalmopathy, roughly 74 hyperthyroidism and approximately 17 progressor patients. In addition, the study compared T-cell repertoires in thyroid tissue and in blood from five or six Graves' hyperthyroidism patients. The roughly 90 discovery patients were divided at random into training and test sets in a 7:3 ratio. Beyond this particular receptor, the publication reports: Most expanded thyroid clonotypes (frequency above 0.001) were also detected in blood, a finding suggesting that blood repertoires may reflect thyroid immune responses. No statistical method was used to fix the sample size in advance, and group allocation was not hidden from the investigators. A model built on a 13 V-J signature distinguished ophthalmopathy from stable hyperthyroidism, reaching 87.88% sensitivity and around 82% specificity in cross-validation and 80%/75% in testing. In validation, the model predicted progression to ophthalmopathy with approximately 70% sensitivity and 72.22% specificity, a median of around 6.6 months before onset.

V is pruned by 4 bases and J by 1 base, leaving 8 bases of the junction without a gene match. The CDR1 and CDR2 encoded by the germline V gene are KGHSH and LQKENI. Counted from cysteine to phenylalanine, this CDR3 has 18 amino acids. The read is trimmed to its CDR3 DNA, 54 bases read in frame from base 1. This clonotype was counted ten times or more. Its binding antigen is unknown. No base-level quality is on record; no much larger clone is a single base apart. The TCR beta CDR3 regions were amplified from RNA transcripts. For the first round of RT-PCR on the TCR CDR3, the HTBI primer set was used together with the Qiagen OneStep RT-PCR kit. The libraries were constructed in a second round of multiplex PCR and then size-selected and purified. The libraries were sequenced on an Illumina HiSeq2000 using paired-end 100 bp reads. The paper's data handling went like this. SOAPnuke was used to process the raw data, throwing out any read that contained adapters or uncalled bases, had a mean Phred below 15, or lacked an exact constant-primer or identifier match. High-quality paired reads were merged with COPE v1.2.5, and unique nucleotide sequences were defined as clonotypes. MiTCR v1.1 was used to align clonotypes to the IMGT TRBV, TRBD and TRBJ reference segments. The analysis included only V-J combinations with a frequency above 0.0001, which together covered more than 98% of the repertoires. A TCS score was defined as the ratio of F50 (clonal expansion) to E x V (chaos), with BLOSUM62-based TCRdist applied between CDR3 peptides within each V-J. Welch's t-statistics and random forest reduced 500 to 650 V-J features to some 14, which were used in a naive Bayes classifier (R e1071). TCRdb cleaned the public reads at Q25 with fastp, built clones with MiXCR and kept in-frame beta chains. All rows with the same CDR3 protein become a single entry with the most common DNA and genes. What appears here as the V and J calls and clone size reflects TCRdb's work, not the paper's. The sample records 90,000 to 120,000 distinct CDR3 sequences, roughly 15% of which are singletons. In total, the top ten clones hold around 44% of the sample.

A patient counted as having stable Graves' hyperthyroidism if no progression to ophthalmopathy occurred over 18 months of follow-up. Hyperthyroidism patients were newly diagnosed, had a disease duration of under 2 months, and were aged 18 to 65 years. Exclusion was applied to patients with uncontrolled infections, other autoimmune diseases, pregnancy or lactation. Diagnoses were established on the basis of clinical symptoms, serum thyroxine and TRAb, thyroid ultrasound, and orbital computed tomography. PBMCs were separated from over 9 ml of fresh peripheral blood using Ficoll-Paque density gradient centrifugation. Total RNA was extracted with Trizol reagent, and quality was checked on an Agilent 2100 Bioanalyzer.

Sequenced material: blood. This sequence uses TRBV18 and TRBJ2-5, with 14 middle bases fitting TRBD2. The sequence derives from a woman in her forties or fifties with Graves' hyperthyroidism. In nucleotide form, the sequence is TGTGCCAGCTCACAAGGACTAGCGGGAGGATCTATCCAAGAGACCCAGTACTTC. Translated, it reads CASSQGLAGGSIQETQYF. The variable domain in full, with residues beyond the CDR3 obtained from the reference TRBV18 and TRBJ2-5 genes, is NAGVMQNPRHLVRRRGQEARLRCSPMKGHSHVYWYRQLPEEGLKFMVYLQKENIIDESGMPKERFSAEFPKEGPSILRIQQVVRGDSAAYFCASSQGLAGGSIQETQYFGPGTRLLVL.